These T cell receptor beta chains were read from a single sample in a study of T cells after yellow fever vaccination. Each CDR3 protein is one row after TCRdb ran MiXCR on the 5' RACE reads. The table shows fewer than 350,000 distinct CDR3 sequences, with 8.7% occurring only once. Sample: PBMCs, taken on the day of the first yellow fever vaccination. Every receptor here comes from a man aged 18 to 30 who received the YFV17D yellow fever vaccine. Both conserved end residues are trimmed from each CDR3. The order of the fields is V gene, J gene, CDR3 protein.

>TRBV7-2|TRBJ2-1
ASSLARTSYYSYNEQF
>TRBV7-9|TRBJ2-7
ASSWDRGSYEQY
>TRBV12-3/TRBV12-4|TRBJ2-7
ASRQGHEQY
>TRBV6-1|TRBJ2-5
ASSSQGLGAQETQY
>TRBV9|TRBJ1-2
ASSVEAGSHGYT
>TRBV5-6|TRBJ2-2
ASSSRRPVTGELF
>TRBV29-1|TRBJ2-1
SVAWSYNEQF
>TRBV18|TRBJ2-7
ASSPISTADEQY
>TRBV5-1|TRBJ2-1
ASSLNGASNNEQF
>TRBV21-1|TRBJ1-5
ASSKVLTGGRWQPQH
>TRBV27|TRBJ1-2
ASSSGRNYGYT
>TRBV20-1|TRBJ2-5
SARMGETQY
>TRBV12-3/TRBV12-4|TRBJ2-5
ASSLDVAGKTQY
>TRBV27|TRBJ1-2
ASSSNRETHGYT
>TRBV5-5|TRBJ2-2
ASSPGTSETGELF
>TRBV20-1|TRBJ2-3
SARTGRGDTDTQY
>TRBV12-3/TRBV12-4|TRBJ1-2
ASGPRDRFYGYT
>TRBV30|TRBJ2-3
AWTGPPASGGPDTQY
>TRBV12-3/TRBV12-4|TRBJ2-5
ASSRDSYQETQY